This T cell receptor beta chain was recovered during a study of cytomegalovirus exposure and HLA in healthy donors. Primers included in the PCR were 60 Vbeta and 13 Jbeta primers. The method was immunoSEQ multiplex PCR; TCRdb's version includes in-frame clones alone and lacks a portion of them. The sample includes 150,000 to 200,000 clones, 75% to 85% of them seen just once. Findings and limits, study-wide: TCR sequences were mostly rare, though some public TCRs occurred in many donors. The likely origin of a cluster of highly shared sequence variants was a sequencing artifact. A later analysis found most CMV-associated TCR beta chains apparently HLA-restricted. Researchers reported that three CMV-associated chains were confirmed in vitro as CMV antigen-specific.

In germline, CDR1 is SQVTM, CDR2 ANQGSEA. This CDR3 region has 14 residues. V lost 6 bases to trimming and J lost 8 bases; unmatched junction nucleotides: 10. As for this clone: No antigen is known for it.

The chain is built from TRBV29-1 and TRBJ2-1; TRBD1 agrees at 10 bases. The specimen was PBMCs. The TCR originated in a woman under 30 in good health and CMV-seronegative. CDR3 in amino acids: CSVTDRGRTYEQFF. The CDR3 DNA reads TGCAGCGTCACCGACAGGGGGCGAACCTATGAGCAGTTCTTC.